These T cell receptor beta chains were read from a single sample in a study of T cell responses to AZD1222 COVID-19 vaccine. Using immunoSEQ multiplex PCR, the repertoire was profiled, and TCRdb retains in-frame clones only, with some absent. In the table there are about 110,000 clones, roughly nine tenths of which are singletons. The sequencing here drew on peripheral blood, taken on day 0 of AZD1222 vaccination. These receptors originate from an adult in good health. Each CDR3 is given with its conserved first and last residue. The D gene is left open where the match is weak. Part of the rows lack a size; the others show once, few, many or a class for expanded clones.

V gene	D gene	J gene	clone size	CDR3 DNA	CDR3 protein
TRBV29-1	TRBD1	TRBJ1-4	few	TGCAGCGTAGCCGGACAGGGGGCGCGTGAAAAACTGTTTTTT	CSVAGQGAREKLFF
TRBV5-4	-	TRBJ2-2	-	TGTGCCAGCACCCGGGCCACGAACACCGGGGAGCTGTTTTTT	CASTRATNTGELFF
TRBV25-1	-	TRBJ2-5	-	TGTGCCAGCAGGGAGGCGGAGTGGAGGGGAGAGACCCAGTACTTC	CASREAEWRGETQYF
TRBV30	-	TRBJ1-4	-	TGTGCCTGGAGTTACCTGAGCGATAATGAAAAACTGTTTTTT	CAWSYLSDNEKLFF
TRBV30	TRBD1	TRBJ1-5	-	TGTGCCTGGAGTGGGGACAGGTTTGAGCCCCAGCATTTT	CAWSGDRFEPQHF
TRBV11-2	-	TRBJ1-5	once	TGTGCCAGCAGCCCCTTGGAGCTCGGTCAGCCCCAGCATTTT	CASSPLELGQPQHF
TRBV7-9	-	TRBJ2-7	once	TGTGCCAGCAGCTTCATAATATACGAGCAGTACTTC	CASSFIIYEQYF
TRBV9	TRBD2	TRBJ2-1	-	TGTGCCAGCAGCGCCGGACTAGCGGTCTCCTACAATGAGCAGTTCTTC	CASSAGLAVSYNEQFF
TRBV29-1	-	TRBJ1-6	-	TGCAGCGTTGGCGACACCTATAATTCACCCCTCCACTTT	CSVGDTYNSPLHF
TRBV19	-	TRBJ1-1	-	TGTGCCAGTACCCCGGGGGGGAGAGGGAACACTGAAGCTTTCTTT	CASTPGGRGNTEAFF
TRBV4-1	-	TRBJ1-2	-	TGCGCCAGCAGCCAAGAGACGATGCCAGCCGGCTACACCTTC	CASSQETMPAGYTF
TRBV27	-	TRBJ1-1	-	TGTGCCAGCAGTTTAACGGCAGTCACGAACACTGAAGCTTTCTTT	CASSLTAVTNTEAFF
TRBV5-4	-	TRBJ2-5	once	TGTGCCAGCAGCTTCGGGATAGGGGGCCAAGAGACCCAGTACTTC	CASSFGIGGQETQYF
TRBV5-5	TRBD1	TRBJ1-1	-	TGTGCCAGCAGCTCGAGGACAGGGGAAACTGAAGCTTTCTTT	CASSSRTGETEAFF
TRBV24-1	-	TRBJ2-5	-	TGTGCCACCAGTGACGGCGGGGCAAATCAAGAGACCCAGTACTTC	CATSDGGANQETQYF
TRBV11-2	-	TRBJ1-1	-	TGTGCCAGCGGGACATCCAACACTGAAGCTTTCTTT	CASGTSNTEAFF
TRBV19	-	TRBJ2-7	-	TGTGCCAGTAGTTCCCTCAGGGGAGGCCCATTAGACGAGCAGTACTTC	CASSSLRGGPLDEQYF
TRBV25-1	TRBD1	TRBJ2-5	-	TGTGCCAGCAGTGAATGGGAAGGGGGCGCGACCCAGTACTTC	CASSEWEGGATQYF
TRBV29-1	-	TRBJ1-1	-	TGCAGCGCCCGGGCCCGGGGCGCTGAAGCTTTCTTT	CSARARGAEAFF
TRBV5-4	TRBD2	TRBJ2-5	-	TGTGCCAGCAGCTTGGAGCGGGGGGCCCCAGAGACCCAGTACTTC	CASSLERGAPETQYF
TRBV2	-	TRBJ2-3	-	TGTGCCAGCAGTTACGAGGCCACAGATACGCAGTATTTT	CASSYEATDTQYF
TRBV19	-	TRBJ2-3	-	TGTGCCAGTAGTATCAGAGGCACAGATACGCAGTATTTT	CASSIRGTDTQYF
TRBV5-8	TRBD1	TRBJ1-1	-	TGTGCCAGCAGCTTGGGACAGGGGTGGACTGAAGCTTTCTTT	CASSLGQGWTEAFF
TRBV18	-	TRBJ2-5	-	TGTGCCAGCTCACCTGACAGCGTTCGAGAGACCCAGTACTTC	CASSPDSVRETQYF
TRBV6-6	-	TRBJ1-4	-	TGTGCCAGCAGTGGGTCGGGGTTTAATGAAAAACTGTTTTTT	CASSGSGFNEKLFF